Following are 12 T cell receptor beta chains from one sample sequenced in a study of T-cell reconstitution after alpha-beta-depleted transplantation in children. Unique molecular identifiers featured in how the TCRbeta library was prepared. In TCRdb, the PCR reads were re-called with MiXCR into one record per CDR3 protein. The data show some 520,000 distinct CDR3 sequences, over 25% seen once. The material sequenced was PBMCs from the stem cell graft donor, taken from the stem cell graft. Receptors were obtained from a human donor who donated a stem cell graft to a child with aplastic anemia.

Only one count was recorded for this clonotype. The CDR3 DNA reads TGTGCCAGCAGCCAAGGGTTACTAGCGGGAGGAGGGGCACAAGAGACCCAGTACTTC. Translating gives CASSQGLLAGGGAQETQYF. The genes are TRBV4-2 and TRBJ2-5; 12 bases are a match to TRBD2. The CDR3 spans 19 residues. CDR1 is LGHNA, CDR2 YNFKEQ, per germline. V was pared by 1 base and J by 2 bases, with 11 bases of the junction left unmatched.

The chain combines TRBV5-4 with TRBJ2-7, with a tentative D call TRBD1 (6 bases). CDR1 and CDR2 from the germline V gene are SGHNT and YYREEE (reference sequence). Between the trimmed V and J ends, which lost 2 bases and 2 bases, there was a span of 26 bases. The CDR3 sequence is 19 residues long. The CDR3 sequence is CASSLPWGRLRDDAYEQYF. CDR3 coding DNA: TGTGCCAGCAGCTTACCTTGGGGGCGACTTCGCGATGATGCCTACGAGCAGTACTTC. Combining the CDR3 with reference TRBV5-4 and TRBJ2-7 gives the whole variable domain ETGVTQSPTHLIKTRGQQVTLRCSSQSGHNTVSWYQQALGQGPQFIFQYYREEENGRGNFPPRFSGLQFPNYSSELNVNALELDDSALYLCASSLPWGRLRDDAYEQYFGPGTRLTVT.

The V call is TRBV6-1, the J call TRBJ2-2, with 10 bases lining up with TRBD1. J lost 3 bases, V lost 5 bases, and 3 bases had no gene match. CDR1 is MNHNS, CDR2 SASEGT, per germline. The CDR3 covers 15 residues. Here the CDR3 DNA reads TGTGCCAGCAGTAAGACAGGGGGCTACACCGGGGAGCTGTTTTTT. Residues: CASSKTGGYTGELFF.

J is TRBJ1-5 and V is TRBV28; TRBD1 matches 9 bases. The CDR3 is made up of 15 amino acids. Germline lookup yields CDR1 MDHEN and CDR2 SYDVKM. V was pared by 6 bases and J by 5 bases, with 8 bases of the junction left unmatched. The CDR3 region has the DNA TGTGCCAGCAGGGTACAGGGGGCGCAGGATCAGCCCCAGCATTTT. Translating gives CASRVQGAQDQPQHF.

V and J are TRBV20-1 and TRBJ1-2, with a tentative D call TRBD1 (5 bases). Germline V gene lookup returns CDR1 DFQATT and CDR2 SNEGSKA (reference sequence). V was trimmed by 0 bases and J by 1 base, leaving 18 bases between them. The CDR3 has 17 amino acids. CDR3 region: CSARDFVPYRNNYGYTF. The CDR3 DNA reads as TGCAGTGCTAGAGATTTTGTTCCTTACAGGAATAACTATGGCTACACCTTC.

In DNA, the CDR3 is TGTGCCAGCAGCCAAAGATCCGGGGGCAATCTCCAGCCCCAGCATTTT. Its translation is CASSQRSGGNLQPQHF. V gene TRBV4-2 combines with J gene TRBJ1-5; TRBD1 might be the D (6 bases). V lost 2 bases and J 7 bases, leaving 18 bases between the germline ends. This CDR3 is 16 amino acids long. CDR1 and CDR2 from the germline V gene are LGHNA and YNFKEQ.

Concerning this clonotype: Sequence at one end of the junction differs from germline and may be a read error. V is TRBV10-3 and J is TRBJ2-1, with 12 bases identical to TRBD2. Germline-derived CDR1 and CDR2 are ENHRY and SYGVKD. The CDR3 extends over 17 amino acids. CDR3 residues: CAISPGLAGGPGNGQFF. The CDR3 nucleotides are TGTGCCATCAGTCCCGGTCTAGCGGGAGGGCCGGGGAATGGGCAGTTCTTC.

This clonotype was counted only a few times. The rearrangement links TRBV25-1 to TRBJ2-4; 7 bases are a match to TRBD2. CDR1 and CDR2 (germline): MGHDK, SYGVNS. This CDR3 is 15 amino acids long. V shed 4 bases, J shed 4 bases, and the junction held 7 bases outside the gene matches. The CDR3 sequence: CASSGPKGGKNIQYF. For the CDR3, the DNA is TGTGCCAGCAGTGGCCCTAAGGGAGGGAAAAACATTCAGTACTTC.

The rearrangement uses TRBV20-1 and TRBJ2-5; 7 nucleotides agree with TRBD2. Trimming took 3 bases from V and 2 from J; bases not matched to a gene: 9. The CDR3 has 15 amino acids. CDR1 is DFQATT and CDR2 is SNEGSKA in the germline V gene (reference sequence). CDR3 DNA sequence: TGCAGTGCTAGGGGGGGGAGGGGCCGTCAAGAGACCCAGTACTTC. The encoded protein is CSARGGRGRQETQYF.

This sequence joins TRBV7-7 and TRBJ1-2; maybe TRBD1 (5 bases). The CDR3 has 17 amino acids. V was pared by 1 base and J by 9 bases, with 24 bases between. Germline V gene sequence: CDR1 SSHAT, CDR2 FNYEAQ (reference sequence). This chain's CDR3 is CASSLGRLGVVRLCYTF. The DNA for the CDR3 is TGTGCCAGCAGCTTAGGACGGCTAGGGGTCGTTCGCTTGTGCTACACCTTC.

With respect to this clonotype: One base away lies a much larger clone, so this may be a sequencing read error. This sequence joins TRBV27 and TRBJ2-1; no firm D call. The V gene's germline CDR1 is MNHEY and CDR2 SMNVEV (reference sequence). CDR3 size: 12 residues. The ends were cut back, 3 bases at V and 3 bases at J, with 3 bases in the middle. CDR3 bases: TGTGCCAGCAGTTTCGACTACAATGAGCAGTTCTTC. It specifies CASSFDYNEQFF.

The rearrangement uses TRBV18 and TRBJ2-7, with TRBD2 matching 9 bases. The germline V gene has CDR1 KGHSH and CDR2 LQKENI. The CDR3 has 14 residues. V shed 3 bases and J 6 bases; nucleotides not matched to a gene: 6. CDR3 nucleotide sequence: TGTGCCAGCTCACCGGCTAGCGGGAATAGCGAGCAGTACTTC. This codes for CASSPASGNSEQYF.